The 19 T cell receptor beta chains presented below share a single source sample, sequenced in a study of blood T cell repertoires in COVID-19 (TCRdb year 2020). The library was generated by the immunoSEQ multiplex PCR assay. TCRdb carries this immuneACCESS record with in-frame sequences only. Its versions omit some clonotypes, under half of them owing to an unresolved V gene in the studies checked, with the rest unexplained. The sample has roughly 53,000 clones on record, 89% of them singletons. The biggest ten clones account for over 1.5% of the sample. Sequencing input: peripheral blood. These receptors all stem from a man in his 60s with acute or convalescent COVID-19.

V is TRBV20-1 and J is TRBJ2-7; TRBD2 agrees at 9 bases. Trimming removed 3 bases from V and 4 bases from J; junction bases left unmatched: 10. The CDR3 is 15 residues long. The V gene's germline CDR1 is DFQATT and CDR2 SNEGSKA (reference sequence). The chain's CDR3 is CSASPSGVRWYEQYF. In nucleotides, the CDR3 is TGCAGTGCTAGTCCTAGCGGGGTAAGGTGGTACGAGCAGTACTTC.

The chain joins TRBV5-4 to TRBJ1-2; 7 nucleotides match TRBD1. V was pared by 5 bases and J by 3 bases, with 4 bases of the junction left unmatched. From germline, CDR1 is SGHNT and CDR2 YYREEE (reference sequence). The CDR3 runs 13 residues. The CDR3 bases are TGTGCCAGCAGTTATACAGGGGACTATGGCTACACCTTC. It yields the protein CASSYTGDYGYTF.

This clone was counted a single time. Its ends do not fully match the called genes, so a read error is possible. V gene TRBV2 combines with J gene TRBJ1-4; 7 bases are shared with TRBD1. This CDR3 has 14 amino acids. Germline V gives CDR1 SNHLY, CDR2 FYNNEI. The CDR3 sequence is CASNEQGTNEKLFF. CDR3 in DNA: TGTGCCAGCAATGAACAGGGGACTAATGAAAAACTGTTTTTT.

This chain joins TRBV2 and TRBJ1-5, with D unresolved. The length of the CDR3 is 14 residues. The germline gives CDR1 SNHLY, CDR2 FYNNEI. The ends were cut back, 1 base at V and 9 bases at J, with 13 bases in the middle. As DNA, the CDR3 is TGTGCCAGCAGTGAAGAAACAGCCATCGGGCCCCAGCATTTT. Protein: CASSEETAIGPQHF.

This clone came up once. The chain uses TRBV19 and TRBJ1-5; D perhaps matches TRBD1 (6 bases). Trimming took off 6 bases at V and 5 bases at J, with 20 bases between the two ends. Germline-derived CDR1 and CDR2 are LNHDA and SQIVND (reference sequence). The CDR3 spans 16 residues. Written as DNA, the CDR3 is TGTGCCAGTAGGTCTTACAGGGACAAGGCGTATCAGCCCCAGCATTTT. Protein product: CASRSYRDKAYQPQHF. The full variable domain, rest sourced from reference TRBV19 and TRBJ1-5, is DGGITQSPKYLFRKEGQNVTLSCEQNLNHDAMYWYRQDPGQGLRLIYYSQIVNDFQKGDIAEGYSVSREKKESFPLTVTSAQKNPTAFYLCASRSYRDKAYQPQHFGDGTRLSIL.

This CDR3 reads CASSMWGPDSGNTIYF. The CDR3 bases are TGTGCCAGCTCCATGTGGGGGCCCGACTCTGGAAACACCATATATTTT. This chain links TRBV6-6 with TRBJ1-3, with D possibly being TRBD1 (6 bases). CDR1 and CDR2 (germline): MNHNY, SVGAGI (reference sequence). The CDR3 spans 16 residues. Trimming cost V 8 bases and J 0 bases, with 17 bases left between them.

This sequence joins TRBV10-2 and TRBJ1-2; D is unclear. The CDR3 loop spans 11 amino acids. Between the trimmed V and J ends, which lost 4 bases and 6 bases, there was a span of 6 bases. The germline V gene encodes CDR1 WSHSY and CDR2 SAAADI. CDR3 in DNA: TGCGCCAGCAGTGCGAGAGATGGCTACACCTTC. It is translated as CASSARDGYTF.

The chain couples TRBV4-1 to TRBJ2-6; D might be TRBD1 (5 bases). Trimming shortened V by 0 bases and J by 3 bases, and 9 bases separated the two germline ends. There are 16 residues in the CDR3. CDR1 is MGHRA, CDR2 YSYEKL, per germline. The CDR3 reads CASSQDSGFGANVLTF. CDR3 coding DNA: TGCGCCAGCAGCCAAGATTCAGGGTTTGGGGCCAACGTCCTGACTTTC.

Only a few counts were recorded for this clone. V gene TRBV27 combines with J gene TRBJ1-1, with a weak D call TRBD1 (6 bases). Germline V gives CDR1 MNHEY, CDR2 SMNVEV (reference sequence). V lost 7 bases to trimming and J lost 0 bases, with 15 bases between them. CDR3 size: 15 residues. The CDR3 here is CASKGETNMNTEAFF. CDR3 DNA sequence: TGTGCCAGCAAGGGGGAGACAAATATGAACACTGAAGCTTTCTTT.

The chain uses TRBV28 and TRBJ1-6, with TRBD1 identical over 9 bases. The germline CDR1 and CDR2 sequences are MDHEN and SYDVKM. The CDR3 runs 17 residues. J gave up 2 bases and V 3 bases, and 5 bases lay outside the gene matches. The CDR3 reads CASSFLTGGTYNSPLHF. The CDR3 DNA is TGTGCCAGCAGTTTCCTGACAGGGGGTACCTATAATTCACCCCTCCACTTT.

The chain is built from TRBV9 and TRBJ1-1; 7 nucleotides match TRBD1. The germline CDR1 and CDR2 sequences are SGDLS and YYNGEE. The V and J ends lost 4 bases and 7 bases, in that order; junction bases with no gene match: 13. The CDR3 has 15 amino acids. The DNA of the CDR3 is TGTGCCAGCAGCCGATCGTCTCTACAGGGGAATGAAGCTTTCTTT. Encoded protein: CASSRSSLQGNEAFF.

The genes are TRBV7-9 and TRBJ1-1, with 12 positions matching TRBD1. The germline CDR1 and CDR2 sequences are SEHNR and FQNEAQ (reference sequence). The CDR3 loop spans 16 amino acids. Unmatched junction bases numbered 10, after V lost 6 bases and J lost 5 bases. CDR3 in amino acids: CASRRDRGLSETEAFF. The CDR3 DNA reads as TGTGCCAGCAGACGGGACAGGGGGCTAAGTGAGACTGAAGCTTTCTTT.

This chain links TRBV5-1 with TRBJ1-4; the match to TRBD1 covers 10 bases. The CDR3 is 15 amino acids. In germline, CDR1 is SGHRS, CDR2 YFSETQ. V lost 0 bases and J lost 10; bases outside the gene matches: 6. Written as DNA, the CDR3 is TGCGCCAGCAGCTTGGATCCCGGACAGGGGGGAAAACTGTTTTTT. Encoded protein: CASSLDPGQGGKLFF. Drawing the rest from reference TRBV5-1 and TRBJ1-4, the complete variable domain is KAGVTQTPRYLIKTRGQQVTLSCSPISGHRSVSWYQQTPGQGLQFLFEYFSETQRNKGNFPGRFSGRQFSNSRSEMNVSTLELGDSALYLCASSLDPGQGGKLFFGSGTQLSVL.

The CDR3 is CASSERGTVETHEQFF. CDR3 nucleotides: TGCGCCAGCAGTGAGAGAGGGACAGTGGAAACCCATGAGCAGTTCTTC. The rearrangement uses TRBV10-1 and TRBJ2-1; TRBD1 matches at 7 bases. The germline gives CDR1 WNHNN, CDR2 SYGVQD (reference sequence). With 2 bases clipped from V and 8 bases from J, the junction kept 12 bases outside the gene matches. This CDR3 has 16 amino acids.

The chain couples TRBV6-5 to TRBJ1-3; 8 nucleotides align to TRBD1. CDR3 size: 15 residues. The V segment lost 6 bases and the J segment 5 bases; nucleotides outside the gene matches: 9. Germline V gene data show CDR1 as MNHEY and CDR2 as SVGAGI. The CDR3 coding sequence is TGTGCCAGCAGCGTTTTGGACAGGGTTAGAAACACCATATATTTT. Translation gives CASSVLDRVRNTIYF.

This clone was recorded only once. The chain is built from TRBV4-1 and TRBJ1-1; D might be TRBD1 (5 bases). CDR3 size: 15 residues. Looked up from germline, CDR1 is MGHRA and CDR2 is YSYEKL. V lost 1 base and J 3 bases, leaving 12 bases between the germline ends. The CDR3 protein is CASSQGGLGDTEAFF. In DNA, the CDR3 is TGCGCCAGCAGCCAAGGGGGTCTAGGGGACACTGAAGCTTTCTTT.

The chain recombines TRBV15 with TRBJ2-7; 7 positions agree with TRBD1. Unmatched junction bases numbered 11, after V lost 5 bases and J lost 7 bases. Germline values: CDR1 LNHNV, CDR2 YYDKDF (reference sequence). This CDR3 has 14 amino acids. This CDR3 reads CATSGRQGSREQYF. The CDR3 DNA is TGTGCCACCAGCGGCCGACAGGGATCAAGGGAGCAGTACTTC.

The V and J genes are TRBV4-1 and TRBJ2-1; D perhaps matches TRBD1 (6 bases). This CDR3 is built from 15 residues. In germline, CDR1 is MGHRA, CDR2 YSYEKL. V gave up 5 bases and J gave up 2 bases, with 13 bases separating them. DNA for the CDR3: TGCGCCAGCAGCGAAAACACAGGGACCTACAATGAGCAGTTCTTC. This gives the protein CASSENTGTYNEQFF.

V is TRBV30 and J is TRBJ2-3; D might be TRBD1 (5 bases). The CDR3 extends over 14 amino acids. Germline V gene data show CDR1 as GTSNPN and CDR2 as SVGIG (reference sequence). V lost 0 bases to trimming and J lost 1 base, with 8 bases between them. DNA for the CDR3: TGTGCCTGGAGTGTAGCCAGGGGCACAGATACGCAGTATTTT. It yields the protein CAWSVARGTDTQYF. The variable domain in full, with the rest retrieved from reference TRBV30 and TRBJ2-3, is SQTIHQWPATLVQPVGSPLSLECTVEGTSNPNLYWYRQAAGRGLQLLFYSVGIGQISSEVPQNLSASRPQDRQFILSSKKLLLSDSGFYLCAWSVARGTDTQYFGPGTRLTVL.